This section outlines one TCR beta chain sequence together with its context. Its antigen is unidentified. The data were taken from a study of shared clonotypes between healthy human individuals. Study-wide results and limits: Limitation of the genetic and exposure-history diversity represented came from the few donors.

The V end was cut by 1 base, the J end by 7 bases, with 13 bases between. This CDR3 comprises 13 residues. Germline V lookup: CDR1 SQVTM, CDR2 ANQGSEA. It was tens of millions of PBMCs that unsorted samples used for genomic DNA. PCR replicates from unsorted PBMC used approximately 0.3 ug DNA, and this amount was around 28,000 T cell genomes. The protocol was immunoSEQ multiplex PCR, while the TCRdb copy is restricted to in-frame clones and leaves out a portion. The table records 490,000 or so clones, roughly 85% of them present only once. The sequenced material came from PBMCs. This TCR came from a woman aged 40 to 50 in good health. Some clones in this sample may be carry-over from other donors' samples. The rearrangement links TRBV29-1 to TRBJ2-5; D gene unclear. The CDR3 reads CSVEADPGGTQYF. The DNA for the CDR3 is TGCAGCGTTGAAGCCGATCCCGGCGGGACCCAGTACTTC.